One T cell receptor beta chain is described in this entry. The antigen remains undetermined. The sample belongs to a study of T cell responses to AZD1222 COVID-19 vaccine. Notes on the study in general: After two AZD1222 doses, spike-specific TCR breadth and depth rose versus day 0.

Sequencing used immunoSEQ multiplex PCR; TCRdb keeps in-frame clones, though not all of them. The profile covers about 190,000 clones, with 92% appearing a single time and less than 1.5% taken by the ten largest. This clonotype was sampled from an adult in good health. Sequencing was performed on peripheral blood, taken on day 0 of AZD1222 vaccination.

CDR3 bases: TGTGCCAGCCGAGACCGTTCAACTAATGAAAAACTGTTTTTT. This sequence encodes CASRDRSTNEKLFF. This chain joins TRBV2 and TRBJ1-4; D not certain. Germline V gene lookup returns CDR1 SNHLY and CDR2 FYNNEI. The CDR3 is 14 amino acids. Deletions cut 8 bases from V and 0 bases from J, with 10 bases between.